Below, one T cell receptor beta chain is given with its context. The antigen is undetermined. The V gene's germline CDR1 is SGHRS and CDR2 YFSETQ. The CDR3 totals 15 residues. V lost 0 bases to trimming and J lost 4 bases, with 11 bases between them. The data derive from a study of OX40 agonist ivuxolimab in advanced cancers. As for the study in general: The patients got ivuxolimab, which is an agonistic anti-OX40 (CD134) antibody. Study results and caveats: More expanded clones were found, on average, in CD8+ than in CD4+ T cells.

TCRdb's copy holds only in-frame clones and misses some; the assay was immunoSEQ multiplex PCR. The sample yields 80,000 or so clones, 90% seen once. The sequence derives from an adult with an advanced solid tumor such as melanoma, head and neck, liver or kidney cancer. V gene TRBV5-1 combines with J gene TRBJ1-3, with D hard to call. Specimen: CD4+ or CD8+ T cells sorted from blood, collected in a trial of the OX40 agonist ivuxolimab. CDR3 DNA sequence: TGCGCCAGCAGCTTGGTGTCCGGCGGAGGAAACACCATATATTTT. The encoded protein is CASSLVSGGGNTIYF. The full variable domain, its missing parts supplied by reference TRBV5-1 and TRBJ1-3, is KAGVTQTPRYLIKTRGQQVTLSCSPISGHRSVSWYQQTPGQGLQFLFEYFSETQRNKGNFPGRFSGRQFSNSRSEMNVSTLELGDSALYLCASSLVSGGGNTIYFGEGSWLTVV.